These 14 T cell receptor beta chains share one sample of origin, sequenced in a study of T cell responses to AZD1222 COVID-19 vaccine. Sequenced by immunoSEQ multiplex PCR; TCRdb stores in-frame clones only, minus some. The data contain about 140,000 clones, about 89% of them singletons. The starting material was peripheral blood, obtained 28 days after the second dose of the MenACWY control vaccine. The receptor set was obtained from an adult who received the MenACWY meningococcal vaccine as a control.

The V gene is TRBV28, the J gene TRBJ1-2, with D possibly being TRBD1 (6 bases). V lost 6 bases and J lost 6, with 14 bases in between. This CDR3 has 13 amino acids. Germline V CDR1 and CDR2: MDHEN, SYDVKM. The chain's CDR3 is CASSWRRGDGYTF. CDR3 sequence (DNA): TGTGCCAGCAGCTGGCGTAGGGGGGATGGCTACACCTTC.

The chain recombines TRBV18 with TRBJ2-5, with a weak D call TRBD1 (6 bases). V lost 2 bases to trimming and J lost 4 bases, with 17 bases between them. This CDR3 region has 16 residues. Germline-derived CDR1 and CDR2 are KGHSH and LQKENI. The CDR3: CASSPVSPGVTETQYF. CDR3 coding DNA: TGTGCCAGCTCACCAGTATCGCCAGGGGTTACAGAGACCCAGTACTTC. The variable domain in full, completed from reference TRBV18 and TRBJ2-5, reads NAGVMQNPRHLVRRRGQEARLRCSPMKGHSHVYWYRQLPEEGLKFMVYLQKENIIDESGMPKERFSAEFPKEGPSILRIQQVVRGDSAAYFCASSPVSPGVTETQYFGPGTRLLVL.

The CDR3 protein is CASTQGAFNNSPLHF. In nucleotides, the CDR3 is TGTGCCAGTACTCAGGGGGCCTTTAATAATTCACCCCTCCACTTT. The V call is TRBV28, the J call TRBJ1-6; 8 bases map to TRBD1. Germline CDR1 is MDHEN and CDR2 is SYDVKM. V shed 9 bases and J 5 bases; nucleotides not matched to a gene: 9. The CDR3 covers 15 residues.

CDR3 bases: TGCGCCAGCAGCCAGCGAGGGGGGTATAATTCACCCCTCCACTTT. It specifies CASSQRGGYNSPLHF. The chain couples TRBV4-3 to TRBJ1-6; possible D gene TRBD1, 6 bases. CDR1 LGHNA and CDR2 YSLEER come from the germline V gene. V was clipped by 3 bases and J by 4 bases, with 10 bases between them. The CDR3 covers 15 residues.

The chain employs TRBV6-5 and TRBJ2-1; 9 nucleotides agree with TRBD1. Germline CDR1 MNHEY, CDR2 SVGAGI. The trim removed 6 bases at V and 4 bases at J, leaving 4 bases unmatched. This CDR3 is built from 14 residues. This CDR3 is CASRGTGRYNEQFF. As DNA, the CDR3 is TGTGCCAGCAGAGGGACAGGGCGGTACAATGAGCAGTTCTTC.

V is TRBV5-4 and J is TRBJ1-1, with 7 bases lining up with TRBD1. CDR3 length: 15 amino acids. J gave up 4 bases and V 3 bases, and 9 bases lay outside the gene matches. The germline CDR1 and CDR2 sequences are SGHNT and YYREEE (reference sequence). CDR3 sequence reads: CASSSDRVRITEAFF. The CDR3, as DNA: TGTGCCAGCAGCTCCGACAGGGTCCGGATCACTGAAGCTTTCTTT. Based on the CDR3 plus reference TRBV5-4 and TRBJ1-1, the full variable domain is ETGVTQSPTHLIKTRGQQVTLRCSSQSGHNTVSWYQQALGQGPQFIFQYYREEENGRGNFPPRFSGLQFPNYSSELNVNALELDDSALYLCASSSDRVRITEAFFGQGTRLTVV.

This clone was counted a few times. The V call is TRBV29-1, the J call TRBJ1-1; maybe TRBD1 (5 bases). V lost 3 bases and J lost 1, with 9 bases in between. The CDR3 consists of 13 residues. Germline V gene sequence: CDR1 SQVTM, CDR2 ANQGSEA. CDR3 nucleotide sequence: TGCAGCGTTGAGGGGCAGCCGAACACTGAAGCTTTCTTT. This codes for CSVEGQPNTEAFF.

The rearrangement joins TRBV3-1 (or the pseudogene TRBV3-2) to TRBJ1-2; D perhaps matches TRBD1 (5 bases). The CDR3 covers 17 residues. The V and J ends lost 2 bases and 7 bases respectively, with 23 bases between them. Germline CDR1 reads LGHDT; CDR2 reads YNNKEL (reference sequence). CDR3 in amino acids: CASSQNSLVQGAAGYTF. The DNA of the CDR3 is TGTGCCAGCAGCCAAAACTCCCTTGTGCAGGGTGCGGCTGGCTACACCTTC.

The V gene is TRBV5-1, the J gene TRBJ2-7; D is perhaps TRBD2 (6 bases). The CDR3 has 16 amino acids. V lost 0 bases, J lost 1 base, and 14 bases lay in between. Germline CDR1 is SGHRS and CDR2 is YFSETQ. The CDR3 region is CASSLVRGSDSYEQYF. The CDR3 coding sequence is TGCGCCAGCAGCTTGGTTCGGGGGTCGGATTCCTACGAGCAGTACTTC.

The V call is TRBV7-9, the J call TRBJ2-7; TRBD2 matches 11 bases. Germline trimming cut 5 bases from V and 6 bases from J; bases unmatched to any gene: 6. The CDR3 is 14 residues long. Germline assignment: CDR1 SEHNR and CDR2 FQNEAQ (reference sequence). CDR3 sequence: CASSAWTSGPEQYF. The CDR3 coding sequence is TGTGCCAGCAGCGCCTGGACTAGCGGGCCCGAGCAGTACTTC. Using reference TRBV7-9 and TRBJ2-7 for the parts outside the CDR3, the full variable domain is DTGVSQNPRHKITKRGQNVTFRCDPISEHNRLYWYRQTLGQGPEFLTYFQNEAQLEKSRLLSDRFSAERPKGSFSTLEIQRTEQGDSAMYLCASSAWTSGPEQYFGPGTRLTVT.

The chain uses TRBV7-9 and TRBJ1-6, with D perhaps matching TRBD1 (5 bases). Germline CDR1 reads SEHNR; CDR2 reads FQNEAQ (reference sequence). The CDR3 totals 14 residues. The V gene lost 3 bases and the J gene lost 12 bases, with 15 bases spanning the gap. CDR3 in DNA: TGTGCCAGCAGCTTCGAAGGGGCGCAGAGACCCCTCCACTTT. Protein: CASSFEGAQRPLHF.

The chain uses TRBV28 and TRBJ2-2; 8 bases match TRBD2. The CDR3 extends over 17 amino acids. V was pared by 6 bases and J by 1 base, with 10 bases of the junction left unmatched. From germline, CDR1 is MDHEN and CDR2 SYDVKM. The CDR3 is CASSPLAGGLNTGELFF. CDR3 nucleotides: TGTGCCAGCAGCCCCCTGGCGGGGGGACTGAACACCGGGGAGCTGTTTTTT.

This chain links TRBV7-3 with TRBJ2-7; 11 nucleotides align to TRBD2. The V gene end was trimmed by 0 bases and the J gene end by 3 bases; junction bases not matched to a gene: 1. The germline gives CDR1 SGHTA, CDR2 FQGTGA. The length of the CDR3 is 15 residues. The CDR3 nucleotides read TGTGCCAGCAGCTTAACCGGGACTAGCGGCTACGAGCAGTACTTC. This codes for CASSLTGTSGYEQYF.

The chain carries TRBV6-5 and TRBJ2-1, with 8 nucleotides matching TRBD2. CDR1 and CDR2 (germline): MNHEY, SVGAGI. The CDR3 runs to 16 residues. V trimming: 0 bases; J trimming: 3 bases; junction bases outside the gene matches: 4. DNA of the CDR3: TGTGCCAGCAGTTACTCGAGCGGGAGTCTCTACAATGAGCAGTTCTTC. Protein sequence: CASSYSSGSLYNEQFF.